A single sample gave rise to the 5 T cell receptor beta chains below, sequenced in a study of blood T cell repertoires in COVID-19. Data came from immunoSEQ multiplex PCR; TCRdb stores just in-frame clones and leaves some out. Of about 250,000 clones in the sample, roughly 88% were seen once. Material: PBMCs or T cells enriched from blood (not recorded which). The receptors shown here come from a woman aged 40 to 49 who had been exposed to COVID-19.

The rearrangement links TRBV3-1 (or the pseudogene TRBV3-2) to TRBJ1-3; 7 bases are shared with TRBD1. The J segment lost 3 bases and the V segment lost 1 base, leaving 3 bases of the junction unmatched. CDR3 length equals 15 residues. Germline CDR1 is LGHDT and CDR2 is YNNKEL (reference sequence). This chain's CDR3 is CASSQVTGDGNTIYF. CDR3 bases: TGTGCCAGCAGCCAAGTAACAGGGGATGGAAACACCATATATTTT.

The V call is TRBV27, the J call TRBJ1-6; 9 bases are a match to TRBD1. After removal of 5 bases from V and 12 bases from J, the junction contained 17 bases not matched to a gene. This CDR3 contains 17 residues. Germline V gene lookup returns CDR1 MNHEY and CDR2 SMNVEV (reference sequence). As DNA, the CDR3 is TGTGCCAGCAGTCCCTTTAGGGACAGGGTGGGCCCTCTACCCCTCCACTTT. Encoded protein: CASSPFRDRVGPLPLHF.

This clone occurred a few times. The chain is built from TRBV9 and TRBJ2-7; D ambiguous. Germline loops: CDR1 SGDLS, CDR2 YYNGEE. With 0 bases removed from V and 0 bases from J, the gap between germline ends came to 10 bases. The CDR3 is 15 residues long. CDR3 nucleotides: TGTGCCAGCAGCGTAGGAGGTGGAACCTCCTACGAGCAGTACTTC. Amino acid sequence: CASSVGGGTSYEQYF.

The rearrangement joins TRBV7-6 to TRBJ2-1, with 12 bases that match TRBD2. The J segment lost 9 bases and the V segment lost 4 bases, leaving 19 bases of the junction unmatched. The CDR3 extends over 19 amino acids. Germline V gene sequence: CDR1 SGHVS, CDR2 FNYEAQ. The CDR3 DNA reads TGTGCCAGCAGCTCCCGGACAGGGGCACTAGCGGGGGGCACGGTTGAGCAGTTCTTC. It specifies CASSSRTGALAGGTVEQFF.

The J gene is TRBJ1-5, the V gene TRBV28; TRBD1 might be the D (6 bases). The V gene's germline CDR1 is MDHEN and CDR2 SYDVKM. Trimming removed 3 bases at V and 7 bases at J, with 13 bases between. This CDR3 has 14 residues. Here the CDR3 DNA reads TGTGCCAGCAGTTTGCAGGGGCCCAACCAGCCCCAGCATTTT. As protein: CASSLQGPNQPQHF.